Listed below are T cell receptor beta chains from one sample, sequenced in a study of T-cell memory formation after mild COVID-19. TCRdb ran MiXCR on the 5' RACE reads and lists one entry per CDR3 protein. Of about 130,000 distinct CDR3 sequences in the sample, less than 25% were seen once. The sample taken for sequencing was PBMCs or a T cell subset sorted from them (not recorded which). Receptors originate from an adult woman who had mild COVID-19 (a few samples of this study predate the infection). Cell type and time point are not known. The CDR3 runs from the conserved cysteine through the conserved F or W. Fields, in order: CDR3 DNA, CDR3 protein, V gene, clone size, D gene, J gene. A D gene is named only where the DNA matches it firmly. Clone size, where shown, is once, few, many, or a class for clones that have expanded.

TGCAGTGCTAGAGATCCGCTCTACGAGCAGTACTTC	CSARDPLYEQYF	TRBV20-1	few	NA	TRBJ2-7
TGTGCCAGCAGCTTAGAAGGGGCTAGTGTGGGCACCGGGGAGCTGTTTTTT	CASSLEGASVGTGELFF	TRBV7-2	many	NA	TRBJ2-2
TGCAGCGTGGGTAGCGGGGACGCCTACGAGCAGTACTTC	CSVGSGDAYEQYF	TRBV29-1	few	TRBD2	TRBJ2-7
TGCAGCGTTGAAGTACAGGGCACACTTGATTGGGAGCAGTACTTC	CSVEVQGTLDWEQYF	TRBV29-1	few	NA	TRBJ2-7
TGCGCCAGCAGCCAAGTTAGGGGGTATAGCGGCTACGAGCAGTACTTC	CASSQVRGYSGYEQYF	TRBV4-1	NA	NA	TRBJ2-7
TGTGCCAGCAGATCGACAGGGGGGTGGGAGACCCAGTACTTC	CASRSTGGWETQYF	TRBV12-3/TRBV12-4	few	TRBD1	TRBJ2-5
TGTGCCAGCTCACCGGGACTACACGATGAGCAGTTCTTC	CASSPGLHDEQFF	TRBV18	NA	TRBD2	TRBJ2-1
TGCGCCAGCAGCCAAGATTTGGGCCTAGATACGCAGTATTTT	CASSQDLGLDTQYF	TRBV4-3	NA	NA	TRBJ2-3
TGTGCCAGCAGCTTAGACCCGAGCTCTGGAAACACCATATATTTT	CASSLDPSSGNTIYF	TRBV7-6	medium-sized	NA	TRBJ1-3
TGTGCCAGCAGTGGGGGGGCGGCCGAGCAGTACTTC	CASSGGAAEQYF	TRBV27	NA	NA	TRBJ2-7
TGTGCCAGCAGTGAATCCGGACACCGAGTCATGAACACTGAAGCTTTCTTT	CASSESGHRVMNTEAFF	TRBV2	NA	NA	TRBJ1-1
TGTGCCACCAGTGACCCTGTCGGGAGGGCTTACAATGAGCAGTTCTTC	CATSDPVGRAYNEQFF	TRBV24-1	few	TRBD2	TRBJ2-1
TGTGCCAGCAGCTTAATGTTGAGGGATGGCTACACCTTC	CASSLMLRDGYTF	TRBV7-9	NA	NA	TRBJ1-2
TGTGCCACCAGTCCGGAAAACACCGGGGAGCTGTTTTTT	CATSPENTGELFF	TRBV24-1	few	NA	TRBJ2-2
TGTGCCAGCAGTTATCCGGACCCTGTGGGACAAGAGACCCAGTACTTC	CASSYPDPVGQETQYF	TRBV7-8	NA	NA	TRBJ2-5
TGTGCCAGCAGCCAAGATTCCTGGCAGGCAACGTATTCCCCTCAGCCCCAGCATTTT	CASSQDSWQATYSPQPQHF	TRBV4-2	NA	NA	TRBJ1-5
TGTGCCAGCAGCCAATTGACTAGCGAGAATACGCAGTATTTT	CASSQLTSENTQYF	TRBV7-6	NA	TRBD2	TRBJ2-3
TGTGCCAGCAGCTGGGAGTTCCAGTCCTACGAGCAGTACTTC	CASSWEFQSYEQYF	TRBV7-9	NA	NA	TRBJ2-7
TGTGCCAGCAGGGGTATAACAGGGGAGTTTACCCAGTACTTC	CASRGITGEFTQYF	TRBV7-9	NA	TRBD1	TRBJ2-5
TGCGCCAGCAGCTTGGCGTTCCAGGGACCCTACGAGCAGTACTTC	CASSLAFQGPYEQYF	TRBV5-1	few	NA	TRBJ2-7
TGCAGCGTTGAACCGGGACAGGGCACTGAAGCTTTCTTT	CSVEPGQGTEAFF	TRBV29-1	NA	TRBD1	TRBJ1-1
TGCAGTGCTACCCCCCGGCCCTCTAGCACAGATACGCAGTATTTT	CSATPRPSSTDTQYF	TRBV20-1	NA	NA	TRBJ2-3